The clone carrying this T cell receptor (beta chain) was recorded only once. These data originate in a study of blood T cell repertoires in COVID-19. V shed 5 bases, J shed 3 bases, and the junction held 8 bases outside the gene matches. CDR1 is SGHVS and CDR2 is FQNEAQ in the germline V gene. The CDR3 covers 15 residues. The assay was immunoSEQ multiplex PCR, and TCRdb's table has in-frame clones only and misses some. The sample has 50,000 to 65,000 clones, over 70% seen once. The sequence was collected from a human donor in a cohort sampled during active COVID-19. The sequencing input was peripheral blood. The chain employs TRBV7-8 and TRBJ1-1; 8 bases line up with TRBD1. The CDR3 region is CASSKRQGMDTEAFF. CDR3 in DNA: TGTGCCAGCAGCAAGAGACAGGGGATGGACACTGAAGCTTTCTTT.